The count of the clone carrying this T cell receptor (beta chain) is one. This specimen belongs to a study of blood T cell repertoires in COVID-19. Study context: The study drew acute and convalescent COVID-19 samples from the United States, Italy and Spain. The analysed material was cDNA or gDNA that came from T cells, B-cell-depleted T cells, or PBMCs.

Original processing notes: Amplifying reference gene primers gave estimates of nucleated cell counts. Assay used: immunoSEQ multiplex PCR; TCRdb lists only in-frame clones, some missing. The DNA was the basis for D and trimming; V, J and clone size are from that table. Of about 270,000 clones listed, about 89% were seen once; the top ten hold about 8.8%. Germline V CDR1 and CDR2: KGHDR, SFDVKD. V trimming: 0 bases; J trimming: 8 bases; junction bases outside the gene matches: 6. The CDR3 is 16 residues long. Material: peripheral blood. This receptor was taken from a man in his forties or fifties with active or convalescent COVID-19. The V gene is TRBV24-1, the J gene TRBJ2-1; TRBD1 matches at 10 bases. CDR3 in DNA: TGTGCCACCAGTGATTTGCTTAGGACAGGGGGTCATGAGCAGTTCTTC. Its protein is CATSDLLRTGGHEQFF.